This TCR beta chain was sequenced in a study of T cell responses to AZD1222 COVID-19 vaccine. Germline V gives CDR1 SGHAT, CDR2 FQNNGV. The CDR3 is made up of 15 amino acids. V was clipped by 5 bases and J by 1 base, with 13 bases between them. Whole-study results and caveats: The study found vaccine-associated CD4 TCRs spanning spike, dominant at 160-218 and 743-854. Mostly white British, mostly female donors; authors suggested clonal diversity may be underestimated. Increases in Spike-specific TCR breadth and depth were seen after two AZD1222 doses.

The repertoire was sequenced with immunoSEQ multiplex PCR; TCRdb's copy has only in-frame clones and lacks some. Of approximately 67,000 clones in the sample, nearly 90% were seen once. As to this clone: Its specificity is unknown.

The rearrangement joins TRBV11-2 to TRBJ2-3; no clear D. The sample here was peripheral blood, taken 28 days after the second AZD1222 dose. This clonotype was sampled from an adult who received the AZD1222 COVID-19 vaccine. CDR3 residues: CASSPSGVGTDTQYF. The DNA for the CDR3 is TGTGCCAGCAGCCCGAGTGGGGTCGGCACAGATACGCAGTATTTT.